Detailed here is one T cell receptor (beta chain). The antigen remains unidentified. The data are from a study of Graves' ophthalmopathy and Graves' hyperthyroidism. Using RNA transcripts, the TCR beta CDR3 regions were amplified. HTBI-primed RT-PCR formed the first round, and a multiplex PCR formed the second. TCRdb re-called the multiplex PCR reads through MiXCR, storing one row per CDR3 protein. The repertoire has some 240,000 distinct CDR3 sequences, roughly 50% of them found once; the top ten carry around half. CDR3 length: 14 amino acids. Germline V gene sequence: CDR1 MNHNS, CDR2 SASEGT. With V trimmed by 3 bases and J by 5 bases, 2 bases remained unmatched. Broader study findings: Ophthalmopathy cases were distinguished from stable hyperthyroidism by a 13-signature model, reaching just over 85% sensitivity and around 83% specificity.

This TCR was recovered from an adult man with Graves' ophthalmopathy. The sequencing sample was made of peripheral blood. The V call is TRBV6-1, the J call TRBJ1-1; 11 bases line up with TRBD1. For the CDR3, the DNA is TGTGCCAGCAGTGATGGACAGGGGGCGACTGAAGCTTTCTTT. It translates to CASSDGQGATEAFF.